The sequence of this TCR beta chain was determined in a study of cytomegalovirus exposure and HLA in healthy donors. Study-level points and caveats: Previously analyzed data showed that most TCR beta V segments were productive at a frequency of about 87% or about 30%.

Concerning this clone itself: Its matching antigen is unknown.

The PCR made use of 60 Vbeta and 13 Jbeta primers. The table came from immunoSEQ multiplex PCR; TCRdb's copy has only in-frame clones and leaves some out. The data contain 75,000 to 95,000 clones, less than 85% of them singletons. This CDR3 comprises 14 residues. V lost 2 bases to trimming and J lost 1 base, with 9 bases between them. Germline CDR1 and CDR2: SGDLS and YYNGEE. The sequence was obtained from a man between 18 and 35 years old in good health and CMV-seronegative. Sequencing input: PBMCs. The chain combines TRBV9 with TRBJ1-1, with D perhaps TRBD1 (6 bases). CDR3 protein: CASSVAGANTEAFF. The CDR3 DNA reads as TGTGCCAGCAGCGTGGCAGGGGCGAACACTGAAGCTTTCTTT.